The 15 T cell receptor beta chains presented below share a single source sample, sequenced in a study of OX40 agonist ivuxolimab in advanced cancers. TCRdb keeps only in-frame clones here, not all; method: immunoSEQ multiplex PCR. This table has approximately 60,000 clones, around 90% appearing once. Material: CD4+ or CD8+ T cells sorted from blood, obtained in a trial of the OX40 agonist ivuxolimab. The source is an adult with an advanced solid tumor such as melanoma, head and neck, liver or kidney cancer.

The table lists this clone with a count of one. This CDR3 reads CASRETGTYEAFF. The CDR3 nucleotides read TGTGCCAGCAGAGAAACCGGGACATATGAAGCTTTCTTT. The chain combines TRBV6-1 with TRBJ1-1; perhaps TRBD1 as D (6 bases). From germline, CDR1 is MNHNS and CDR2 SASEGT. CDR3 length: 13 residues. The V gene lost 6 bases and the J gene lost 7 bases, with 15 bases spanning the gap.

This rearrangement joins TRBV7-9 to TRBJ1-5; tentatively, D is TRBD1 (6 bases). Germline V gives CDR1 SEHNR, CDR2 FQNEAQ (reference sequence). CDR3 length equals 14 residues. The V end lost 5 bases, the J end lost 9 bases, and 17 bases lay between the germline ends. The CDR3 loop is CASSELTGLGPQHF. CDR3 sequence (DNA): TGTGCCAGCAGCGAACTCACAGGGTTAGGGCCCCAGCATTTT.

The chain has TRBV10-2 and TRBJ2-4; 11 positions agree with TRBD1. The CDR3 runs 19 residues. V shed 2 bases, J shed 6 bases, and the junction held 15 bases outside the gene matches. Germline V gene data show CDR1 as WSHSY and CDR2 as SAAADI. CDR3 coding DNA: TGCGCCAGCAGTGAGGGTATAGGACAGGGGGCCACCTGGGGAAACATTCAGTACTTC. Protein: CASSEGIGQGATWGNIQYF.

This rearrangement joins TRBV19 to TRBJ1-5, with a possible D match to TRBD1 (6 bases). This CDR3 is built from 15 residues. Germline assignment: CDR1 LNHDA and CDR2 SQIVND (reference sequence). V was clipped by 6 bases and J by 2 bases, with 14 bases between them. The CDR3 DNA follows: TGTGCCAGTAGAGGGGAGGGGGGAGGCAATCAGCCCCAGCATTTT. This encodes CASRGEGGGNQPQHF. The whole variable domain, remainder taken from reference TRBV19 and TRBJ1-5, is DGGITQSPKYLFRKEGQNVTLSCEQNLNHDAMYWYRQDPGQGLRLIYYSQIVNDFQKGDIAEGYSVSREKKESFPLTVTSAQKNPTAFYLCASRGEGGGNQPQHFGDGTRLSIL.

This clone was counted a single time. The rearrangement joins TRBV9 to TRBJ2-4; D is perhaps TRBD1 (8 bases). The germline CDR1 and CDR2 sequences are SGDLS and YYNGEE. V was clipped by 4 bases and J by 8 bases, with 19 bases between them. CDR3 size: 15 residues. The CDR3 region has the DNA TGTGCCAGCAGCCTAAGGACAGGGAGGGGGGACATTCAGTACTTC. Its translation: CASSLRTGRGDIQYF.

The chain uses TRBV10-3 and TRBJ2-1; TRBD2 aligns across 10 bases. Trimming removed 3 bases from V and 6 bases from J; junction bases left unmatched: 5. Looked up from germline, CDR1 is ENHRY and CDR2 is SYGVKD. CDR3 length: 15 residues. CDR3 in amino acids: CAISDTAGGRNEQFF. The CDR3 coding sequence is TGTGCCATCAGTGATACAGCGGGGGGGCGCAATGAGCAGTTCTTC.

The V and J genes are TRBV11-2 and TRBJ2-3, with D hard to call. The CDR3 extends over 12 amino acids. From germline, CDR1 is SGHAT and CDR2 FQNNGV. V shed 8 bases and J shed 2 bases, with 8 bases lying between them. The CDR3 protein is CASGVNTDTQYF. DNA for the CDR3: TGTGCCAGCGGGGTAAACACAGATACGCAGTATTTT.

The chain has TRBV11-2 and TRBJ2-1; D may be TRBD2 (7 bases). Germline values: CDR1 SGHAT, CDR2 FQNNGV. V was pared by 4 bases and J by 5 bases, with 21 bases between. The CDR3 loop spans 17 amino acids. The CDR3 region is CASSSVDRGGAHNEQFF. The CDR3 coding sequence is TGTGCCAGCAGCTCCGTAGATAGGGGGGGCGCACACAATGAGCAGTTCTTC.

This chain's CDR3 is CASSSGQQNSPLHF. The CDR3 DNA sequence: TGTGCCAGCAGCTCCGGGCAGCAGAATTCACCCCTCCACTTT. The rearrangement uses TRBV7-3 and TRBJ1-6; D call uncertain. The ends were cut back, 4 bases at V and 7 bases at J, with 11 bases in the middle. This CDR3 has 14 residues. The germline CDR1 and CDR2 sequences are SGHTA and FQGTGA. Variable domain in full (rest from reference TRBV7-3 and TRBJ1-6): GAGVSQTPSNKVTEKGKYVELRCDPISGHTALYWYRQSLGQGPEFLIYFQGTGAADDSGLPNDRFFAVRPEGSVSTLKIQRTERGDSAVYLCASSSGQQNSPLHFGNGTRLTVT.

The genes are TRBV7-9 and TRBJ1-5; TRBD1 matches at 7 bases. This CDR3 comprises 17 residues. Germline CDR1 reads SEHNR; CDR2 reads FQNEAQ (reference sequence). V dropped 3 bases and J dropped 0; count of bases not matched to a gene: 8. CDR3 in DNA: TGTGCCAGCAGCTTGGCAGCTCGACAGGGTAGCAATCAGCCCCAGCATTTT. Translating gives CASSLAARQGSNQPQHF.

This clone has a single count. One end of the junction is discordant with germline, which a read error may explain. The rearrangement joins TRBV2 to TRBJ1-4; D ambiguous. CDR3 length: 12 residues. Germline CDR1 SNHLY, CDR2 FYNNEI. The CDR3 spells CASSAGYATWDF. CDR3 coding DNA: TGTGCCAGCAGTGCGGGGTACGCGACGTGGGATTTT. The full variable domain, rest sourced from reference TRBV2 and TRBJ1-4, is EPEVTQTPSHQVTQMGQEVILRCVPISNHLYFYWYRQILGQKVEFLVSFYNNEISEKSEIFDDQFSVERPDGSNFTLKIRSTKLEDSAMYFCASSAGYATWDFGSGTQLSVL.

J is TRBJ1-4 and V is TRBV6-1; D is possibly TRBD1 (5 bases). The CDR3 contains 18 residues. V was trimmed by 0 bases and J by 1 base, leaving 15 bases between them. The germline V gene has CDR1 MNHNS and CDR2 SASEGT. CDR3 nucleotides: TGTGCCAGCAGTGAAGCAGGGGTGAGGATCCGAACTAATGAAAAACTGTTTTTT. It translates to CASSEAGVRIRTNEKLFF.

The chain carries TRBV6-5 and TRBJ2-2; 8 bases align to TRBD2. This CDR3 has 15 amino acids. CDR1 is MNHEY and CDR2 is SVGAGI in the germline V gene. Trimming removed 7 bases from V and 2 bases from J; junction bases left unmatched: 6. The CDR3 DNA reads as TGTGCCAGCACTATAGCGGGGACTAACACCGGGGAGCTGTTTTTT. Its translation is CASTIAGTNTGELFF.

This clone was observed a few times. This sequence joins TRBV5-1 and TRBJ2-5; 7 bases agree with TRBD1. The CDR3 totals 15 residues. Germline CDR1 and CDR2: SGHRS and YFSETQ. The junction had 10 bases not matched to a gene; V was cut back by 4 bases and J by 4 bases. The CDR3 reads CASSARQGLTETQYF. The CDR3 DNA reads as TGCGCCAGCAGCGCCCGACAGGGATTAACAGAGACCCAGTACTTC.

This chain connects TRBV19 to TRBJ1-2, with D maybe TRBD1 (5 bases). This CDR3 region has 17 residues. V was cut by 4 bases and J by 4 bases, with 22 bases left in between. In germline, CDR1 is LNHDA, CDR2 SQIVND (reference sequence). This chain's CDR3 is CASSKMGQGAVSYGYTF. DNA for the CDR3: TGTGCCAGTAGTAAGATGGGTCAGGGCGCAGTATCCTATGGCTACACCTTC.